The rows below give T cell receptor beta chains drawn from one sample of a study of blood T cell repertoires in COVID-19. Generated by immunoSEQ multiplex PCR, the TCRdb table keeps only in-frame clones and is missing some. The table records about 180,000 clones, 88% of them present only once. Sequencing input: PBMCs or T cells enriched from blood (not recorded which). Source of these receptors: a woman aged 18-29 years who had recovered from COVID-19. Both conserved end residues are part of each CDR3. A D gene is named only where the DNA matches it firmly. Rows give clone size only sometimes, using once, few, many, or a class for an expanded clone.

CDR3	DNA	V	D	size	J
CASSYEEGVTEAFF	TGTGCCAGCAGCTACGAGGAAGGTGTTACTGAAGCTTTCTTT	TRBV14	NA	NA	TRBJ1-1
CASSRSRDTEAFF	TGTGCCAGCAGCAGAAGCCGGGACACTGAAGCTTTCTTT	TRBV6-5	NA	NA	TRBJ1-1
CASSREVGHYEQYF	TGTGCCAGCAGTCGAGAAGTAGGACACTACGAGCAGTACTTC	TRBV2	NA	few	TRBJ2-7
CASSDIGLAYF	TGTGCCAGCAGTGACATCGGATTAGCCTACTTC	TRBV2	NA	NA	TRBJ2-7
CASTPGQGFGNEQFF	TGTGCCAGTACCCCGGGACAGGGGTTTGGCAATGAGCAGTTCTTC	TRBV19	TRBD1	NA	TRBJ2-1
CASSYGTLGNTIYF	TGTGCCAGCAGTTATGGGACTTTAGGAAACACCATATATTTT	TRBV2	NA	NA	TRBJ1-3
CASSISWGRSNQPQHF	TGTGCCAGTAGCATTTCGTGGGGGCGCAGTAATCAGCCCCAGCATTTT	TRBV19	NA	NA	TRBJ1-5
CASSQDPVQGYEQYF	TGTGCCAGCAGCCAAGATCCAGTACAGGGATACGAGCAGTACTTC	TRBV3-1/TRBV3-2	NA	NA	TRBJ2-7
CASSKALWGDNSPLHF	TGTGCCAGCAGCAAAGCGCTGTGGGGAGATAATTCACCCCTCCACTTT	TRBV21-1	NA	NA	TRBJ1-6
CASSPEPGQGWNEQFF	TGTGCCAGCAGTCCAGAACCGGGACAGGGGTGGAATGAGCAGTTCTTC	TRBV6-4	TRBD1	NA	TRBJ2-1
CASSMVSGRATYNEQFF	TGTGCCAGTAGTATGGTTAGCGGGAGGGCCACCTACAATGAGCAGTTCTTC	TRBV19	TRBD2	NA	TRBJ2-1
CASSQVLSSGNTIYF	TGTGCCAGCAGCCAAGTACTGAGTTCTGGAAACACCATATATTTT	TRBV14	NA	NA	TRBJ1-3
CASSPTDRGHMNTEAFF	TGCGCCAGCAGCCCGACGGACAGGGGGCATATGAACACTGAAGCTTTCTTT	TRBV5-1	TRBD1	NA	TRBJ1-1
CASRQTGGASEKLFF	TGTGCCAGCAGACAGACAGGGGGTGCAAGTGAAAAACTGTTTTTT	TRBV7-9	TRBD1	NA	TRBJ1-4
CASTGNYEQYF	TGTGCCAGCACGGGGAACTACGAGCAGTACTTC	TRBV6-5	NA	NA	TRBJ2-7
CASSRTRETDTQYF	TGTGCCAGCAGCCGCACCCGGGAAACAGATACGCAGTATTTT	TRBV5-4	NA	NA	TRBJ2-3
CASSYGAGDESYEQYF	TGTGCCAGCAGTTACGGGGCAGGGGATGAATCCTACGAGCAGTACTTC	TRBV6-6	NA	NA	TRBJ2-7
CASSYGTAHNSPLHF	TGTGCCAGCAGTTACGGGACAGCCCATAATTCACCCCTCCACTTT	TRBV6-5	TRBD1	once	TRBJ1-6
CASMGGSYEQYF	TGTGCCAGCATGGGGGGCTCCTACGAGCAGTACTTC	TRBV12-3/TRBV12-4	NA	NA	TRBJ2-7
CASSVTTGGTDTQYF	TGTGCCAGCAGCGTCACGACAGGGGGCACAGATACGCAGTATTTT	TRBV7-3	TRBD1	NA	TRBJ2-3
CASSLETGGFDEQYF	TGCGCCAGCAGCTTGGAGACAGGGGGCTTCGACGAGCAGTACTTC	TRBV5-1	TRBD1	NA	TRBJ2-7
CASSLTGGAYGYTF	TGTGCCAGCAGTTTAACAGGGGGCGCATATGGCTACACCTTC	TRBV27	TRBD1	NA	TRBJ1-2
CASSLQLPSYNEQFF	TGTGCCAGCAGCCTCCAACTCCCCTCCTACAATGAGCAGTTCTTC	TRBV5-6	NA	NA	TRBJ2-1
CASSFPPYSNQPQHF	TGTGCCAGCAGCTTCCCTCCCTATAGCAATCAGCCCCAGCATTTT	TRBV11-3	NA	NA	TRBJ1-5
CASSLPPGGNSYEQYF	TGTGCCAGCAGTTTACCCCCGGGAGGGAACTCCTACGAGCAGTACTTC	TRBV27	TRBD2	NA	TRBJ2-7
CASSKGGQGKLGEQYF	TGTGCCAGCAGCAAAGGGGGACAGGGAAAATTGGGCGAGCAGTACTTC	TRBV21-1	NA	NA	TRBJ2-7
CASSFGGALAWEQFF	TGTGCCAGCAGCTTCGGCGGGGCCCTGGCCTGGGAGCAGTTCTTC	TRBV5-5	NA	once	TRBJ2-1
CASSYGAGVSEQYF	TGTGCCAGCAGCTATGGGGCTGGAGTGTCTGAGCAGTACTTC	TRBV7-3	NA	NA	TRBJ2-7
CASRADRGNTEAFF	TGTGCCAGTAGAGCGGACAGGGGGAACACTGAAGCTTTCTTT	TRBV2	TRBD1	few	TRBJ1-1
CASGLGPAGNTEAFF	TGTGCTAGTGGTTTGGGGCCGGCGGGGAACACTGAAGCTTTCTTT	TRBV12-5	NA	NA	TRBJ1-1
CAWSVPAGVGETQYF	TGTGCCTGGAGTGTGCCAGCGGGAGTTGGGGAGACCCAGTACTTC	TRBV30	TRBD2	NA	TRBJ2-5
CASSLISRGGLSYEQFF	TGTGCCAGCAGCTTGATCTCGCGGGGGGGTCTATCGTATGAGCAGTTCTTC	TRBV5-6	TRBD2	NA	TRBJ2-1
CASSSLATSGGGETQYF	TGTGCCAGCAGCTCCCTCGCGACTAGCGGGGGAGGGGAGACCCAGTACTTC	TRBV5-5	TRBD2	NA	TRBJ2-5
CASSPRDSSYEQYF	TGCGCCAGCAGCCCCAGGGACAGCTCCTACGAGCAGTACTTC	TRBV5-1	TRBD1	NA	TRBJ2-7
CASTASGGLNEQFF	TGTGCCAGCACCGCTAGCGGGGGCCTCAATGAGCAGTTCTTC	TRBV5-6	TRBD2	once	TRBJ2-1
CATSGPQRGQGINEQFF	TGTGCCACCAGCGGGCCTCAGAGGGGACAGGGTATCAATGAGCAGTTCTTC	TRBV15	TRBD1	NA	TRBJ2-1
CATRTGAAQPQHF	TGTGCCACCCGGACAGGGGCCGCTCAGCCCCAGCATTTT	TRBV19	TRBD1	NA	TRBJ1-5
CAGYSPKTGYHTF	TGTGCCGGATATTCCCCGAAGACAGGCTATCACACCTTC	TRBV28	NA	once	TRBJ1-2
CATSRGQGAYNEQFF	TGTGCCACCAGCAGAGGACAGGGGGCCTACAATGAGCAGTTCTTC	TRBV15	TRBD1	NA	TRBJ2-1
CASSYRAGPVEKLFF	TGTGCCAGCAGTTACCGGGCGGGGCCAGTTGAAAAACTGTTTTTT	TRBV27	NA	once	TRBJ1-4